This T cell receptor beta chain was observed in a study of T cell responses to AZD1222 COVID-19 vaccine. Clones were read by immunoSEQ multiplex PCR, and TCRdb kept only the in-frame ones, dropping some. The data show under 85,000 clones, around 90% seen once. The study's findings and limits: Donors were largely white British and mainly female; clonal diversity was possibly underestimated. Vaccination with two AZD1222 doses was followed by a rise in Spike-specific TCR breadth and depth.

Looked up from germline, CDR1 is WSHSY and CDR2 is SAAADI. The CDR3 extends over 14 amino acids. With 7 bases clipped from V and 2 bases from J, the junction kept 7 bases outside the gene matches. Points on this clone: Antigen: not known.

This TCR came from an adult in good health. Sequenced material: peripheral blood, taken on day 0 of MenACWY control vaccination. The chain joins TRBV10-2 to TRBJ1-1, with TRBD1 matching over 7 bases. In DNA, the CDR3 is TGCGCCAGCACTTGGACAGGCCGAAACACTGAAGCTTTCTTT. Protein sequence: CASTWTGRNTEAFF.